Included here is one T cell receptor (beta chain) sequence, with context. This sample was included in a study of T cell changes during pregnancy in multiple sclerosis. CDR1 SGHTA and CDR2 FQGTGA come from the germline V gene. This CDR3 spans 16 amino acids. With V trimmed by 1 base and J by 3 bases, 4 bases remained unmatched. The protocol was immunoSEQ multiplex PCR, while the TCRdb copy is restricted to in-frame clones and leaves out a portion. Found here are fewer than 65,000 clones, approximately 90% of them singletons; the top ten hold 0.35% to 0.4%. The source of this sequence is a female donor with multiple sclerosis, enrolled in a pregnancy study. The chain carries TRBV7-3 and TRBJ2-3, with TRBD2 matching over 10 bases. The source was CD4+ T cells from peripheral blood mononuclear cells, collected after pregnancy. CDR3 loop: CASSLSSLAGTDTQYF. The CDR3 DNA reads as TGTGCCAGCAGCTTAAGCTCACTAGCGGGGACAGATACGCAGTATTTT.